This TCR beta chain was sequenced for a study of T cells after yellow fever vaccination. TCRdb re-called the 5' RACE reads through MiXCR, storing one row per CDR3 protein. The sample lists some 560,000 distinct CDR3 sequences; 15% to 20% were seen once. The CDR3 loop spans 14 amino acids. The germline V gene encodes CDR1 WSHSY and CDR2 SAAADI. The V gene end was trimmed by 6 bases and the J gene end by 0 bases; junction bases not matched to a gene: 5. This clonotype was observed a handful of times. The sequence was obtained from a man in his thirties or forties who received the YFV17D yellow fever vaccine. V usage is TRBV10-2 and J usage is TRBJ2-7; 7 bases match TRBD2. The sample was PBMCs, taken 15 days after the yellow fever booster vaccination. CDR3 DNA sequence: TGCGCCAGCAGCGGGCGGGACTACTCCTACGAGCAGTACTTC. Translating gives CASSGRDYSYEQYF.